This passage covers 23 T cell receptor beta chains from one sample sequenced in a study of T cell changes during pregnancy in multiple sclerosis. Generated by immunoSEQ multiplex PCR, the TCRdb table keeps only in-frame clones and is missing some. The sample has 40,000 or so clones, approximately 90% seen once; the top ten hold 0.4% to 0.6%. The sample here was CD4+ T cells from peripheral blood mononuclear cells, taken in the first trimester of pregnancy. All receptors come from a female donor in good health, enrolled as a control in a pregnancy study.

The chain employs TRBV2 and TRBJ1-5; 8 nucleotides match TRBD1. V lost 4 bases, J lost 7 bases, and 6 bases stayed unmatched. The CDR3 consists of 14 residues. The germline gives CDR1 SNHLY, CDR2 FYNNEI. CDR3 sequence: CASSGQGWRQPQHF. The CDR3 DNA reads TGTGCCAGCAGTGGACAGGGGTGGAGACAGCCCCAGCATTTT.

The chain recombines TRBV27 with TRBJ2-4; tentative D call: TRBD1 (6 bases). The CDR3 runs to 16 residues. Per the germline V gene, CDR1 is MNHEY and CDR2 is SMNVEV (reference sequence). The V end lost 4 bases, the J end lost 0 bases, and 13 bases lay between the germline ends. This CDR3 reads CASSWGRTVAKNIQYF. CDR3 DNA sequence: TGTGCCAGCAGTTGGGGAAGGACAGTAGCCAAAAACATTCAGTACTTC.

The V call is TRBV5-4, the J call TRBJ1-1; 11 bases agree with TRBD1. This CDR3 is built from 20 residues. The germline V gene encodes CDR1 SGHNT and CDR2 YYREEE (reference sequence). J gave up 3 bases and V 0 bases, and 16 bases lay outside the gene matches. CDR3 sequence reads: CASSLDVGRDRGGSDTEAFF. CDR3 bases: TGTGCCAGCAGCTTGGACGTGGGTCGGGACAGGGGGGGGTCTGACACTGAAGCTTTCTTT.

This chain joins TRBV7-2 and TRBJ2-7; 9 positions agree with TRBD1. The CDR3 runs to 15 residues. Losses at the gene ends were 6 bases for V and 6 bases for J; bases not matched to a gene: 12. Germline CDR1 is SGHTA and CDR2 is FQGNSA. This CDR3 reads CASSVRRGQGSEQYF. The CDR3 DNA is TGTGCCAGCAGTGTTAGGCGGGGACAGGGAAGCGAGCAGTACTTC.

CDR3 sequence reads: CASTRQGSPGELFF. CDR3 DNA sequence: TGTGCCAGCACCCGACAGGGCTCCCCCGGGGAGCTGTTTTTT. The chain is built from TRBV2 and TRBJ2-2; TRBD1 agrees at 7 bases. This CDR3 comprises 14 residues. Germline CDR1 SNHLY, CDR2 FYNNEI. The V and J ends lost 7 bases and 6 bases, in that order; junction bases with no gene match: 8.

V gene TRBV28 combines with J gene TRBJ2-6, with a tentative D call TRBD2 (6 bases). The CDR3 is 16 residues long. Germline V CDR1 and CDR2: MDHEN, SYDVKM. V lost 6 bases, J lost 0 bases, and 12 bases lay in between. The DNA of the CDR3 is TGTGCCAGCAGGTTACCCGGGGGCTCTGGGGCCAACGTCCTGACTTTC. Protein product: CASRLPGGSGANVLTF.

The rearrangement uses TRBV5-6 and TRBJ1-3; D remains unclear. The ends were cut back, 2 bases at V and 3 bases at J, with 6 bases in the middle. Per the germline V gene, CDR1 is SGHDT and CDR2 is YYEEEE. The CDR3 covers 13 residues. The CDR3 DNA is TGTGCCAGCAGCTTCCAGGATGGAAACACCATATATTTT. Translating gives CASSFQDGNTIYF.

The rearrangement uses TRBV5-1 and TRBJ2-7, with a tentative D call TRBD1 (6 bases). The CDR3 covers 13 residues. Deletions cut 1 base from V and 5 bases from J, with 10 bases between. Germline-derived CDR1 and CDR2 are SGHRS and YFSETQ. This CDR3 reads CASSLYRADEQYF. CDR3 nucleotide sequence: TGCGCCAGCAGCTTGTACAGGGCCGACGAGCAGTACTTC.

The V gene is TRBV18, the J gene TRBJ2-7, with TRBD1 as a possible D gene (5 bases). Germline V gene data show CDR1 as KGHSH and CDR2 as LQKENI. The CDR3 contains 13 residues. The V and J ends lost 2 bases and 12 bases respectively, with 17 bases between them. DNA for the CDR3: TGTGCCAGCTCACCAGAAGGGGTTAAGGTCCCGTACTTC. The encoded protein is CASSPEGVKVPYF.

The J gene is TRBJ2-5, the V gene TRBV5-1, with TRBD2 identical over 10 bases. The germline V gene encodes CDR1 SGHRS and CDR2 YFSETQ. The CDR3 length is 14 residues. V shed 2 bases and J 4 bases; nucleotides not matched to a gene: 2. CDR3 sequence: CASSFSSGRETQYF. The CDR3, as DNA: TGCGCCAGCAGCTTCTCTAGCGGGAGAGAGACCCAGTACTTC.

The chain carries TRBV28 and TRBJ1-2, with D hard to call. Trimming took 5 bases from V and 2 from J, leaving 12 bases between them. The germline CDR1 and CDR2 sequences are MDHEN and SYDVKM. The CDR3 length is 14 residues. The CDR3 here is CASSQHTGNYGYTF. The DNA for the CDR3 is TGTGCCAGCAGTCAACACACCGGGAACTATGGCTACACCTTC.

This sequence joins TRBV5-1 and TRBJ2-6, with D possibly TRBD1 on 6 matching bases. Germline V gives CDR1 SGHRS, CDR2 YFSETQ. Trimming removed 3 bases from V and 1 base from J, with 8 bases in between. The CDR3 spans 15 residues. CDR3 DNA sequence: TGCGCCAGCAGCTCGGACAGATCTGGGGCCAACGTCCTGACTTTC. The encoded protein is CASSSDRSGANVLTF.

This clone showed up just once. The chain joins TRBV7-9 to TRBJ2-7, with 7 nucleotides matching TRBD2. The CDR3 spans 12 residues. The trim removed 0 bases at V and 7 bases at J, leaving 0 bases unmatched. In germline, CDR1 is SEHNR, CDR2 FQNEAQ (reference sequence). The chain's CDR3 is CASSLARGEQYF. The CDR3 nucleotides are TGTGCCAGCAGCTTAGCGCGGGGGGAGCAGTACTTC.

The V call is TRBV5-1, the J call TRBJ1-1; 7 bases agree with TRBD1. V shed 0 bases, J shed 5 bases, and the junction held 10 bases outside the gene matches. CDR1 is SGHRS and CDR2 is YFSETQ in the germline V gene. The CDR3 has 16 amino acids. The CDR3 region has the DNA TGCGCCAGCAGCTTGGGGGATTTGACAGGGATGACTGAAGCTTTCTTT. Translating gives CASSLGDLTGMTEAFF.

This clone was seen more than once but under ten times. The gene calls are TRBV25-1 and TRBJ1-1; unclear D gene. The V and J ends lost 5 bases and 1 base respectively, with 5 bases between them. Germline V CDR1 and CDR2: MGHDK, SYGVNS. The CDR3 is 12 residues long. The CDR3, as DNA: TGTGCCAGCAGTTTCCGGAACACTGAAGCTTTCTTT. It codes for CASSFRNTEAFF. Full variable domain (outside the CDR3, taken from reference TRBV25-1 and TRBJ1-1): EADIYQTPRYLVIGTGKKITLECSQTMGHDKMYWYQQDPGMELHLIHYSYGVNSTEKGDLSSESTVSRIRTEHFPLTLESARPSHTSQYLCASSFRNTEAFFGQGTRLTVV.

The chain has TRBV7-9 and TRBJ2-2; 11 bases fit TRBD1. The CDR3 sequence is 17 residues long. V shed 5 bases and J 7 bases; nucleotides not matched to a gene: 12. CDR1 is SEHNR and CDR2 is FQNEAQ in the germline V gene (reference sequence). CDR3 region: CASSHSGTGGVGGELFF. The CDR3 bases are TGTGCCAGCAGCCACTCCGGGACAGGGGGGGTCGGCGGGGAGCTGTTTTTT.

The chain recombines TRBV7-2 with TRBJ1-5, with 8 bases matching TRBD1. Trimming at V came to 5 bases and at J to 6 bases, leaving 3 bases not matched to a gene. The CDR3 totals 13 residues. Germline values: CDR1 SGHTA, CDR2 FQGNSA. The CDR3 bases are TGTGCCAGCAGCGACGACAGGGGTCAGCCCCAGCATTTT. This sequence encodes CASSDDRGQPQHF.

This chain connects TRBV7-2 to TRBJ1-2; unclear D gene. Germline V lookup: CDR1 SGHTA, CDR2 FQGNSA. Trimming left V 2 bases short and J 8 bases short, with 9 bases between. The CDR3 contains 12 residues. The CDR3 loop reads CASSLRGWGYTF. The CDR3 DNA is TGTGCCAGCAGCTTACGGGGATGGGGCTACACCTTC.

The V and J genes are TRBV7-9 and TRBJ1-2; possible D gene TRBD1, 5 bases. The CDR3 runs 13 residues. V lost 5 bases to trimming and J lost 1 base, with 8 bases between them. The germline V gene has CDR1 SEHNR and CDR2 FQNEAQ (reference sequence). The CDR3 loop is CASSEDNNYGYTF. The CDR3 DNA sequence: TGTGCCAGCAGCGAGGACAATAACTATGGCTACACCTTC.

The rearrangement joins TRBV5-1 to TRBJ1-2; possible D gene TRBD1, 5 bases. Germline V lookup: CDR1 SGHRS, CDR2 YFSETQ. The V and J ends lost 3 bases and 6 bases respectively, with 15 bases between them. The CDR3 loop spans 14 amino acids. DNA of the CDR3: TGCGCCAGCAGCTACCCAGGGAGGATGGATGGCTACACCTTC. Translation: CASSYPGRMDGYTF.

This clone was seen more than once but under ten times. The rearrangement joins TRBV7-2 to TRBJ2-7; no clear D gene. The germline CDR1 and CDR2 sequences are SGHTA and FQGNSA. V was cut by 5 bases and J by 5 bases, with 13 bases left in between. The CDR3 runs to 13 residues. The CDR3 coding sequence is TGTGCCAGCAGCCTAACGTACGGAGACGAGCAGTACTTC. Protein sequence: CASSLTYGDEQYF. Looking up the rest from reference TRBV7-2 and TRBJ2-7 gives the full variable domain: GAGVSQSPSNKVTEKGKDVELRCDPISGHTALYWYRQSLGQGLEFLIYFQGNSAPDKSGLPSDRFSAERTGGSVSTLTIQRTQQEDSAVYLCASSLTYGDEQYFGPGTRLTVT.

This rearrangement joins TRBV6-6 to TRBJ1-5, with TRBD1 matching 7 bases. CDR3 length equals 15 residues. Trimming removed 8 bases from V and 7 bases from J; junction bases left unmatched: 14. In germline, CDR1 is MNHNY, CDR2 SVGAGI (reference sequence). In DNA form, the CDR3 reads TGTGCCAGCTGGAGGGGGACAGTCCTCTCACAGCCCCAGCATTTT. Residues: CASWRGTVLSQPQHF.

A single count supports this clone. This rearrangement joins TRBV6-6 to TRBJ2-3; TRBD2 might be the D (5 bases). Germline CDR1 is MNHNY and CDR2 is SVGAGI (reference sequence). V was clipped by 7 bases and J by 0 bases, with 17 bases between them. The CDR3 covers 16 residues. The CDR3 region has the DNA TGTGCCAGCACTCTTGGGTGGGGAGCTAGCACAGATACGCAGTATTTT. Its protein product is CASTLGWGASTDTQYF.